This TCR beta chain originates from a study of cytomegalovirus exposure and HLA in healthy donors. A word on this clone: Its antigen is not known.

Use of 60 Vbeta and 13 Jbeta primers characterized the PCR. Data came from immunoSEQ multiplex PCR; TCRdb stores just in-frame clones and leaves some out. The profile covers around 99,000 clones, with around 82% appearing a single time and roughly 3% taken by the ten largest. Germline CDR1 reads GTSNPN; CDR2 reads SVGIG (reference sequence). The CDR3 spans 14 residues. V gave up 2 bases and J gave up 0 bases, with 11 bases separating them. Study-wide points: The only immune exposure information that was available was CMV serostatus.

Source material: PBMCs. This sequence was found in a middle-aged man in good health and CMV-seronegative. The rearrangement links TRBV30 to TRBJ2-7, with a possible D match to TRBD1 (5 bases). The CDR3 spells CAWSRWGSSYEQYF. The CDR3 DNA reads as TGTGCCTGGAGTAGATGGGGCAGCTCCTACGAGCAGTACTTC.